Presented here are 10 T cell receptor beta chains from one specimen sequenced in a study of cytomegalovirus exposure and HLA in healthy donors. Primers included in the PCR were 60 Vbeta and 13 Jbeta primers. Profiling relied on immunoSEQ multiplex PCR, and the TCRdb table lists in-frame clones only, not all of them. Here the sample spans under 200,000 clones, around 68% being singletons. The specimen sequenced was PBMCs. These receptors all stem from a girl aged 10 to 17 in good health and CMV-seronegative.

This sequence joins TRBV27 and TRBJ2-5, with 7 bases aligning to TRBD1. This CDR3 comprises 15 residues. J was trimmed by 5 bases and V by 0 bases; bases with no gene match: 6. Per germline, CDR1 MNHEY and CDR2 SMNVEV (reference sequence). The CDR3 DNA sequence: TGTGCCAGCAGTTTATCGACAGGGCATCGGGAGACCCAGTACTTC. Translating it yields CASSLSTGHRETQYF.

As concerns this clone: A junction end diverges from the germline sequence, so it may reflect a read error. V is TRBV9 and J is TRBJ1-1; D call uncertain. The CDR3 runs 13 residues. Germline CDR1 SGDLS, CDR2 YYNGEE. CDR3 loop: CASSVDMGFPLIF. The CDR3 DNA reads TGTGCCAGCAGCGTAGACATGGGCTTCCCCCTTATTTTT.

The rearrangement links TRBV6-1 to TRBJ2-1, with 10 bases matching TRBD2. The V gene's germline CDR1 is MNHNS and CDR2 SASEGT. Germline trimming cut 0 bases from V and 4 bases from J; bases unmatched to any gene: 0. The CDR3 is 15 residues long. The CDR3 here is CASSEALAGYNEQFF. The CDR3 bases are TGTGCCAGCAGTGAAGCACTAGCGGGGTACAATGAGCAGTTCTTC.

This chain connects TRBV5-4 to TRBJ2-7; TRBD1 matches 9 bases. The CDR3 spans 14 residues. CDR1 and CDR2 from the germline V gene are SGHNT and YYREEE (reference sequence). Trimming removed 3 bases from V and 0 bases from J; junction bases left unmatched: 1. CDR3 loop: CASSSGQGSYEQYF. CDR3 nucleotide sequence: TGTGCCAGCAGCTCGGGACAGGGCTCCTACGAGCAGTACTTC.

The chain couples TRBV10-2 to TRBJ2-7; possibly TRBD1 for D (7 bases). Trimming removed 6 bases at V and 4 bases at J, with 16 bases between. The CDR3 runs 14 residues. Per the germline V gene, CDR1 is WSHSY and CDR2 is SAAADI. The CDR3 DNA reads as TGCGCCAGCAGGGCGGGACAGAAGATTTACGAGCAGTACTTC. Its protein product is CASRAGQKIYEQYF.

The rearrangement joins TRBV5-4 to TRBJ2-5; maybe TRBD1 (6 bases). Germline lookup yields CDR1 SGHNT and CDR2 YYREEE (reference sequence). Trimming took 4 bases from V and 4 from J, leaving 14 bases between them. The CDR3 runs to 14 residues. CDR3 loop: CASSGQGGPETQYF. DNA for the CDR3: TGTGCCAGCAGCGGGCAAGGGGGACCAGAGACCCAGTACTTC.

Written as DNA, the CDR3 is TGTGCCAGCAGCTTCTGGACAGGGCCTTCACCCCTCCACTTT. It specifies CASSFWTGPSPLHF. The rearrangement joins TRBV5-6 to TRBJ1-6; 8 nucleotides match TRBD1. The trim removed 2 bases at V and 9 bases at J, leaving 4 bases unmatched. Germline CDR1 reads SGHDT; CDR2 reads YYEEEE. This CDR3 has 14 amino acids.

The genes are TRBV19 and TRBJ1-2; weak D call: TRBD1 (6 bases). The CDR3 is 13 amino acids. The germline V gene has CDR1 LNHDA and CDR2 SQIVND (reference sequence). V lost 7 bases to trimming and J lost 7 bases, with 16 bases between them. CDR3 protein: CASTSGGGPGYTF. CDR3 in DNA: TGTGCCAGTACCTCCGGGGGGGGCCCTGGCTACACCTTC.

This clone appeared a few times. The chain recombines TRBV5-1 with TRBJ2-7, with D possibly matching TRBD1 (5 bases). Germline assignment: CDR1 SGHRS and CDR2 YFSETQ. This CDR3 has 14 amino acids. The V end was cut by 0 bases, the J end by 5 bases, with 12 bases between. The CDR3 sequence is CASSLGQSPHEQYF. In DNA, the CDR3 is TGCGCCAGCAGCTTGGGACAGTCCCCGCACGAGCAGTACTTC.

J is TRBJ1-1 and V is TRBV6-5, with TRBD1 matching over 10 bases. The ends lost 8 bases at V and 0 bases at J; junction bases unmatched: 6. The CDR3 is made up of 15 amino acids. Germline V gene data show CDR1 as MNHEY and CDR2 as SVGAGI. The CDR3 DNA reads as TGTGCCAGCGGAAAGACAGGGGGCGTGAACACTGAAGCTTTCTTT. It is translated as CASGKTGGVNTEAFF.